The clone carrying this T cell receptor (beta chain) has only a few counts. Antigen unknown. The data derive from a study of identical twins. Trimming took off 6 bases at V and 0 bases at J, with 9 bases between the two ends. The CDR3 is 15 amino acids. From the 5' RACE reads, TCRdb called clonotypes with MiXCR, one entry per CDR3 protein. The data contain about 690,000 distinct CDR3 sequences, roughly 20% of them singletons. The study's findings and limits: Models, which agreed with sharing between unrelated individuals, nonetheless underestimated the out-of-frame TCR alpha sharing seen in monozygotic twins.

This sample also belongs to another study, concerning T cells expressing NK-cell markers.

The genes are TRBV12-3 or TRBV12-4 and TRBJ1-6, with D maybe TRBD1 (5 bases). Sequencing was done on a sample of PBMCs. The source of this sequence is a woman between 18 and 29 years old in good health. The CDR3 DNA is TGTGCCAGCAGAGCAGGGAGCTCCTATAATTCACCCCTCCACTTT. It yields the protein CASRAGSSYNSPLHF.